The 18 T cell receptor beta chains below come from one sample, sequenced in a study of blood T cell repertoires in COVID-19. Measured with immunoSEQ multiplex PCR; TCRdb has only the in-frame clones, and not every one. The sample has about 260,000 clones, approximately 85% seen once. The material sequenced was peripheral blood. These receptors originate from a human donor in a cohort sampled during active COVID-19.

This chain connects TRBV18 to TRBJ1-3; D remains ambiguous. V shed 2 bases and J shed 0 bases, with 14 bases lying between them. The CDR3 contains 17 residues. Germline V gene data show CDR1 as KGHSH and CDR2 as LQKENI. The CDR3 DNA sequence: TGTGCCAGCTCACCAAGGTCCCAGGCTTTCTCTGGAAACACCATATATTTT. Translated: CASSPRSQAFSGNTIYF.

V usage is TRBV7-9 and J usage is TRBJ2-1; 7 bases are shared with TRBD2. J gave up 8 bases and V 5 bases, and 15 bases lay outside the gene matches. The CDR3 runs to 16 residues. Germline V gives CDR1 SEHNR, CDR2 FQNEAQ (reference sequence). The CDR3 region has the DNA TGTGCCAGCAGCCAACGAGGGACCTCTGGGGGGGATGAGCAGTTCTTC. Translation gives CASSQRGTSGGDEQFF.

The chain joins TRBV10-3 to TRBJ1-2; the D is unclear. The V gene lost 2 bases and the J gene lost 7 bases, with 8 bases spanning the gap. CDR3 size: 12 residues. The germline V gene encodes CDR1 ENHRY and CDR2 SYGVKD. The CDR3 here is CAISETDIGYTF. CDR3 DNA: TGTGCCATCAGTGAGACAGATATTGGCTACACCTTC.

The V and J genes are TRBV19 and TRBJ1-5; 7 nucleotides agree with TRBD1. This CDR3 is built from 17 residues. Germline trimming cut 5 bases from V and 4 bases from J; bases unmatched to any gene: 14. From germline, CDR1 is LNHDA and CDR2 SQIVND (reference sequence). The CDR3 sequence: CASSPPRRDSLNQPQHF. The CDR3 DNA follows: TGTGCCAGTAGTCCACCCCGCCGGGACAGTTTGAATCAGCCCCAGCATTTT.

V is TRBV7-3 and J is TRBJ1-2; 7 positions agree with TRBD1. Trimming at V came to 5 bases and at J to 4 bases, leaving 10 bases not matched to a gene. Germline V lookup: CDR1 SGHTA, CDR2 FQGTGA. This CDR3 spans 15 amino acids. DNA of the CDR3: TGTGCCAGCAGCGAAAGGGGGCATCCTAGCTATGGCTACACCTTC. Translating it yields CASSERGHPSYGYTF. Using reference TRBV7-3 and TRBJ1-2 for the parts outside the CDR3, the full variable domain is GAGVSQTPSNKVTEKGKYVELRCDPISGHTALYWYRQSLGQGPEFLIYFQGTGAADDSGLPNDRFFAVRPEGSVSTLKIQRTERGDSAVYLCASSERGHPSYGYTFGSGTRLTVV.

CDR3 DNA: TGCGCCAGCAGCCAAGGACAGGCTTACACTGAAGCTTTCTTT. Protein sequence: CASSQGQAYTEAFF. This chain joins TRBV4-3 and TRBJ1-1, with a possible D match to TRBD1 (6 bases). The CDR3 runs 14 residues. V dropped 1 base and J dropped 3 bases, with 9 bases sitting between them. The germline gives CDR1 LGHNA, CDR2 YSLEER.

V is TRBV11-2 and J is TRBJ2-7, with a weak D call TRBD1 (5 bases). The CDR3 has 13 amino acids. CDR1 SGHAT and CDR2 FQNNGV come from the germline V gene. V gave up 1 base and J gave up 5 bases, with 9 bases separating them. The CDR3 protein is CASSLGQIHEQYF. The CDR3 coding sequence is TGTGCCAGCAGCTTAGGACAGATCCACGAGCAGTACTTC.

The V call is TRBV2, the J call TRBJ2-7; maybe TRBD1 (5 bases). Per germline, CDR1 SNHLY and CDR2 FYNNEI. V was pared by 6 bases and J by 3 bases, with 12 bases between. This CDR3 region has 13 residues. CDR3 coding DNA: TGTGCCAGCAGAACAGGTACGGGCTACGAGCAGTACTTC. This translates into CASRTGTGYEQYF.

The chain couples TRBV4-3 to TRBJ2-7; the match to TRBD2 covers 12 bases. V lost 0 bases to trimming and J lost 2 bases; unmatched junction nucleotides: 2. Germline V lookup: CDR1 LGHNA, CDR2 YSLEER. The CDR3 runs to 16 residues. This CDR3 is CASSQDRTSGTYEQYF. CDR3 coding DNA: TGCGCCAGCAGCCAAGATCGGACTAGCGGGACCTACGAGCAGTACTTC.

The chain combines TRBV4-3 with TRBJ2-7; D is ambiguous. CDR1 is LGHNA, CDR2 YSLEER, per germline. The V and J ends lost 5 bases and 0 bases respectively, with 11 bases between them. The CDR3 runs to 14 residues. This CDR3 is CASSVVLSSYEQYF. CDR3 bases: TGCGCCAGCAGCGTGGTACTGAGCTCCTACGAGCAGTACTTC.

The chain joins TRBV9 to TRBJ1-1, with D possibly TRBD1 on 6 matching bases. The CDR3 runs 15 residues. Germline CDR1 and CDR2: SGDLS and YYNGEE. V lost 3 bases, J lost 3 bases, and 15 bases lay in between. CDR3: CASSAYPQGYTEAFF. CDR3 DNA: TGTGCCAGCAGCGCCTACCCGCAGGGGTACACTGAAGCTTTCTTT. Full variable domain (missing parts from reference TRBV9 and TRBJ1-1): DSGVTQTPKHLITATGQRVTLRCSPRSGDLSVYWYQQSLDQGLQFLIQYYNGEERAKGNILERFSAQQFPDLHSELNLSSLELGDSALYFCASSAYPQGYTEAFFGQGTRLTVV.

The chain couples TRBV25-1 to TRBJ2-7, with 10 bases fitting TRBD1. In germline, CDR1 is MGHDK, CDR2 SYGVNS. V dropped 4 bases and J dropped 3; count of bases not matched to a gene: 6. The CDR3 has 15 residues. CDR3 loop: CASSGSGTGDYEQYF. CDR3 nucleotides: TGTGCCAGCAGTGGTTCCGGGACAGGGGACTACGAGCAGTACTTC.

The CDR3 DNA is TGTGCCAGCAGTTATGGTAGGGGTGCGGGGTCACCCCTCCACTTT. Protein sequence: CASSYGRGAGSPLHF. The chain recombines TRBV6-5 with TRBJ1-6; D is perhaps TRBD1 (5 bases). The V gene lost 3 bases and the J gene lost 10 bases, with 16 bases spanning the gap. The CDR3 has 15 amino acids. The germline CDR1 and CDR2 sequences are MNHEY and SVGAGI.

The chain combines TRBV4-3 with TRBJ1-5; 8 bases fit TRBD1. Germline V gene lookup returns CDR1 LGHNA and CDR2 YSLEER. This CDR3 has 16 residues. The V gene end was trimmed by 0 bases and the J gene end by 3 bases; junction bases not matched to a gene: 4. CDR3 sequence: CASSQDRTGNNQPQHF. The CDR3 DNA reads as TGCGCCAGCAGCCAAGACCGGACAGGGAACAATCAGCCCCAGCATTTT.

The genes are TRBV9 and TRBJ1-1; no firm D call. Germline CDR1 reads SGDLS; CDR2 reads YYNGEE. The V end lost 4 bases, the J end lost 6 bases, and 10 bases lay between the germline ends. This CDR3 is built from 12 residues. In DNA form, the CDR3 reads TGTGCCAGCAGCTTCGCGGAACCTGAAGCTTTCTTT. Protein product: CASSFAEPEAFF.

The rearrangement uses TRBV30 and TRBJ1-4; TRBD1 matches at 10 bases. Germline lookup yields CDR1 GTSNPN and CDR2 SVGIG (reference sequence). CDR3 size: 15 residues. Unmatched junction bases numbered 10, after V lost 6 bases and J lost 6 bases. The CDR3 sequence is CACQESGTGDEKLFF. In DNA form, the CDR3 reads TGTGCCTGTCAAGAATCCGGGACAGGGGATGAAAAACTGTTTTTT.

J is TRBJ2-7 and V is TRBV27; D gene uncertain. Germline loops: CDR1 MNHEY, CDR2 SMNVEV (reference sequence). The CDR3 spans 14 residues. V was shortened by 5 bases and J by 0 bases, with 11 bases between the two germline ends. The CDR3 loop is CASSSRRSSYEQYF. CDR3 in DNA: TGTGCCAGCAGTAGCCGCCGGAGCTCCTACGAGCAGTACTTC.

Here the CDR3 DNA reads TGCGCCAGCAGCCAATTTTTTACGGGCCGGAGCGGGGGCCACCGGGAGCTGTTTTTT. As protein: CASSQFFTGRSGGHRELFF. The chain has TRBV4-3 and TRBJ2-2; 8 nucleotides agree with TRBD2. V trimming: 2 bases; J trimming: 9 bases; junction bases outside the gene matches: 20. Germline CDR1 LGHNA, CDR2 YSLEER. The CDR3 is 19 amino acids.